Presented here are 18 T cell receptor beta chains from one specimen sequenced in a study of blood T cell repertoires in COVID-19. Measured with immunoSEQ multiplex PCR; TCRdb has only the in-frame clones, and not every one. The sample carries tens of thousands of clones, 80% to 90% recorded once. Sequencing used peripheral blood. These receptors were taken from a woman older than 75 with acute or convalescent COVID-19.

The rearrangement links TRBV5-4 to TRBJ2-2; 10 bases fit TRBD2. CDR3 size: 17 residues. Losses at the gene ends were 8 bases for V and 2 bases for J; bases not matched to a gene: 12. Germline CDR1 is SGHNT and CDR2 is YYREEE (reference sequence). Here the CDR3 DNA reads TGTGCCAGTCGCGACAGGGCTAGCGGGGGTAACACCGGGGAGCTGTTTTTT. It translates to CASRDRASGGNTGELFF.

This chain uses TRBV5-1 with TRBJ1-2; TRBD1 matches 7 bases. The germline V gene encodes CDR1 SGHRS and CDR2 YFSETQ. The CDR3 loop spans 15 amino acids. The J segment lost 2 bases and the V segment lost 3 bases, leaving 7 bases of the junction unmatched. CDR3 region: CASSSNGQANYGYTF. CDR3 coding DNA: TGCGCCAGCAGCTCGAATGGACAGGCCAACTATGGCTACACCTTC.

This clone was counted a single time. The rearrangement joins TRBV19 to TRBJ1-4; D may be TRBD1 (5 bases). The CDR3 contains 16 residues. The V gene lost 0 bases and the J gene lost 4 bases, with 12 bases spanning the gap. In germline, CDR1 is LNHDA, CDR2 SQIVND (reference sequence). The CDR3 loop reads CASSIDQSGLNEKLFF. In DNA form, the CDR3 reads TGTGCCAGTAGTATAGATCAATCAGGGCTTAATGAAAAACTGTTTTTT.

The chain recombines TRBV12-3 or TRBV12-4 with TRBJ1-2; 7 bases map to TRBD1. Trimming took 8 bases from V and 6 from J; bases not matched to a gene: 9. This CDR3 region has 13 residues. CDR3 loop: CASSGQDHHGYTF. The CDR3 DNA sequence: TGTGCCAGCTCCGGACAGGACCATCATGGCTACACCTTC.

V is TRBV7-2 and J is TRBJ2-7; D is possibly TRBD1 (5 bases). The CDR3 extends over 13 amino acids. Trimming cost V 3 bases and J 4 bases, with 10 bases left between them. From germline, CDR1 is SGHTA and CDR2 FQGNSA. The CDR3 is CASSFAGKYEQYF. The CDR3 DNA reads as TGTGCCAGCAGCTTCGCAGGGAAGTACGAGCAGTACTTC.

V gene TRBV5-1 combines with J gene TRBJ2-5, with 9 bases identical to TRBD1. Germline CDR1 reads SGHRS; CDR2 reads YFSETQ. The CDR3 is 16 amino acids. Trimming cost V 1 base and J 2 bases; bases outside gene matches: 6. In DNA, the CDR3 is TGCGCCAGCAGCTTGCAGGGACAGGGATGGCAAGAGACCCAGTACTTC. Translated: CASSLQGQGWQETQYF.

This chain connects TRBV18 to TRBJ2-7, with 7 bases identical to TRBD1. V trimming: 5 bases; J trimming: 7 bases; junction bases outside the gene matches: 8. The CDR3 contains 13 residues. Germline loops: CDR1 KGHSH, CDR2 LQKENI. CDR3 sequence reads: CASSTGTEGEQYF. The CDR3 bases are TGTGCCAGCTCAACCGGGACAGAAGGGGAGCAGTACTTC.

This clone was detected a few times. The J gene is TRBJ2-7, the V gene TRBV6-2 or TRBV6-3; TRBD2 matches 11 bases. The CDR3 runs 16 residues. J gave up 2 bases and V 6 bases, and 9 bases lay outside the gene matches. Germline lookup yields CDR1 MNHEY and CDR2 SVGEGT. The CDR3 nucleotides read TGTGCCAGCAGCCCCCCCACTAGCGGGGGAACCTACGAGCAGTACTTC. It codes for CASSPPTSGGTYEQYF.

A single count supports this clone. CDR3 coding DNA: TGTGCCAGCAGTTTTTCAATCCCTACGGATGGCTACACCTTC. Translated, it gives CASSFSIPTDGYTF. V and J are TRBV27 and TRBJ1-2; D remains ambiguous. Looked up from germline, CDR1 is MNHEY and CDR2 is SMNVEV (reference sequence). Between the trimmed V and J ends, which lost 3 bases and 6 bases, there was a span of 14 bases. CDR3 length: 14 residues.

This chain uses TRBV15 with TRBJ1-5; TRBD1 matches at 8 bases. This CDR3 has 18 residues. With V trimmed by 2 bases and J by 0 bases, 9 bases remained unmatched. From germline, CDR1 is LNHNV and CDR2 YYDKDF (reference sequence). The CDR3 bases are TGTGCCACCAGCAGAATGGGCAGGGGGCGTGATAGCAATCAGCCCCAGCATTTT. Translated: CATSRMGRGRDSNQPQHF.

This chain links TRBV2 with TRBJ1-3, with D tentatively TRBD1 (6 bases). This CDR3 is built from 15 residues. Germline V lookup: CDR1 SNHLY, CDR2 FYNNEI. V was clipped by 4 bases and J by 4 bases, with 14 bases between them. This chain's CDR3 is CASSVRGTPGNTIYF. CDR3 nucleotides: TGTGCCAGCAGTGTAAGAGGGACACCCGGAAACACCATATATTTT.

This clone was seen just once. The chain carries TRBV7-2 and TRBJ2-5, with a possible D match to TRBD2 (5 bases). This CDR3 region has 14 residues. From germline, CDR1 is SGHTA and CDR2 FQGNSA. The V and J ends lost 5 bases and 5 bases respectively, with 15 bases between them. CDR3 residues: CASSPGTTGETQYF. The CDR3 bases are TGTGCCAGCAGCCCCGGAACTACGGGGGAGACCCAGTACTTC.

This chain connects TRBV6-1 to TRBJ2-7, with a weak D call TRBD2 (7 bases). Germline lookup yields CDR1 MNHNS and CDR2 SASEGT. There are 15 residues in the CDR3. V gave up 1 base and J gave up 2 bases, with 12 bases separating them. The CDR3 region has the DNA TGTGCCAGCAGTGAAGAGGGGGGGGTGCCCTACGAGCAGTACTTC. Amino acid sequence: CASSEEGGVPYEQYF.

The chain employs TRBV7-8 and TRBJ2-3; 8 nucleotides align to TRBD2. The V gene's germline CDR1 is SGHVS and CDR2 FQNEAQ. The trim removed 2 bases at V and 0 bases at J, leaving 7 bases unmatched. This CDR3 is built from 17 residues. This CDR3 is CASSLRRGAPSTDTQYF. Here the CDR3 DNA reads TGTGCCAGCAGCTTACGGCGGGGGGCCCCTAGCACAGATACGCAGTATTTT. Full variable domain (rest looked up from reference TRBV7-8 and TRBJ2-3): GAGVSQSPRYKVAKRGQDVALRCDPISGHVSLFWYQQALGQGPEFLTYFQNEAQLDKSGLPSDRFFAERPEGSVSTLKIQRTQQEDSAVYLCASSLRRGAPSTDTQYFGPGTRLTVL.

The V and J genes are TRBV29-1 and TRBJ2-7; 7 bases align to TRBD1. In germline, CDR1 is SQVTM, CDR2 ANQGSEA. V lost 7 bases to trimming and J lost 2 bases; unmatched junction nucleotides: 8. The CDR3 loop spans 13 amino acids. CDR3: CSASMTGTYEQYF. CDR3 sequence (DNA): TGCAGCGCCTCTATGACAGGGACCTACGAGCAGTACTTC.

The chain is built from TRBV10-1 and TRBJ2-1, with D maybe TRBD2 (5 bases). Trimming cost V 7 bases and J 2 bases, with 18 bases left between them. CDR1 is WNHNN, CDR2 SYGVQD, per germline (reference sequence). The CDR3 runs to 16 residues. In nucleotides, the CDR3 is TGCGCCAGCACCAACCCGGGGATCACCACCTACAATGAGCAGTTCTTC. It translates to CASTNPGITTYNEQFF.

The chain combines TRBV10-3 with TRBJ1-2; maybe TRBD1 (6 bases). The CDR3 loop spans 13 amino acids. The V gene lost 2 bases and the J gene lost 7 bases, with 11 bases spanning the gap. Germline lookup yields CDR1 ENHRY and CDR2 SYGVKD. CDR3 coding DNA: TGTGCCATCAGTGAGGGGGGGGCAGGTGGCTACACCTTC. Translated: CAISEGGAGGYTF.

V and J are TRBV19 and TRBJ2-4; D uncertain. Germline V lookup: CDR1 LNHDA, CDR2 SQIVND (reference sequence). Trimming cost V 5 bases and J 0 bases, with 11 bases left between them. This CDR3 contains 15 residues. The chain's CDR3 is CASSSTELAKNIQYF. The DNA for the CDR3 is TGTGCCAGTAGTTCAACAGAACTAGCCAAAAACATTCAGTACTTC.